This T cell receptor beta chain was profiled in a study of cytomegalovirus exposure and HLA in healthy donors. This clone was found once. Its antigen remains unidentified. Findings and caveats of the study: Three chains tied to CMV proved CMV antigen-specific in vitro. The majority of TCR sequences were rare, yet some public TCRs appeared in many donors. Over 150 TCR beta chains were listed as cytomegalovirus-associated.

The method was immunoSEQ multiplex PCR; TCRdb's version includes in-frame clones alone and lacks a portion of them. The repertoire holds some 73,000 clones, with approximately 90% as singletons. While the first cohort had fewer than 850 subjects, the donors belonged to the separate validation cohort of 100 to 150 subjects. The CDR3 is made up of 17 amino acids. Looked up from germline, CDR1 is MDHEN and CDR2 is SYDVKM. Deletions cut 0 bases from V and 5 bases from J, with 17 bases between. V and J are TRBV28 and TRBJ1-5, with a tentative D call TRBD1 (6 bases). Sequenced input: PBMCs. This TCR was recovered from a woman in her late teens or twenties in good health and CMV-seropositive. CDR3 sequence (DNA): TGTGCCAGCAGTTTATGGACAGGTTGGAAAAGGGATCAGCCCCAGCATTTT. It codes for CASSLWTGWKRDQPQHF.